This T cell receptor beta chain was profiled in a study of human T cells and chemical hapten exposure. For the study at large: Patches that contained 0.01% DPC were applied to the upper back and read at 6 days.

General observations from the study: Compared to controls, expanded TCRs made significantly more large clusters of similar CDR3s.

The sample holds a few counts of this clonotype. Its antigen is currently unknown. Time point described: patch test 2, 6 weeks after DPC sensitization. Treatment specified: therapeutic diphenylcyclopropenone sensitization with weekly scalp DPC. Each patch test followed a blood draw. The ends were cut back, 1 base at V and 5 bases at J, with 9 bases in the middle. The CDR3 totals 15 residues. Germline-derived CDR1 and CDR2 are LGHDT and YNNKEL (reference sequence). TCRdb fed the RACE reads into MiXCR, producing one record per CDR3 protein. The table records 360,000 or so distinct CDR3 sequences, more than 5% of them present only once.

The sequencing here drew on whole blood, taken in connection with sensitization to the hapten diphenylcyclopropenone (DPC). The TCR comes from a woman under 30 with alopecia areata. Some clones in this sample may be carry-over from other donors' samples. The chain carries TRBV3-1 and TRBJ1-6; D is ambiguous. The CDR3 DNA follows: TGTGCCAGCAGCCAAGGGCACGCTCATAATTCACCCCTCCACTTT. Its protein is CASSQGHAHNSPLHF.